The 3 T cell receptor beta chains reported below all come from one sample, sequenced in a study of T-cell memory formation after mild COVID-19. TCRdb used MiXCR to reprocess the 5' RACE reads, holding one entry per CDR3 protein. The sample has around 250,000 distinct CDR3 sequences; approximately 10% are singletons. The sample taken for sequencing was PBMCs or a T cell subset sorted from them (not recorded which). These receptors originate from a man aged 18 to 29 who had mild COVID-19 (a few samples of this study predate the infection). Cell type and time point are not known.

This clonotype was detected a few times. The chain couples TRBV20-1 to TRBJ1-1; no clear D. CDR3 length equals 11 residues. In germline, CDR1 is DFQATT, CDR2 SNEGSKA (reference sequence). CDR3 DNA: TGCAGGTCAGCCACGGACACTGAAGCTTTCTTT. Translating gives CRSATDTEAFF.

The chain has TRBV9 and TRBJ2-5, with TRBD2 as a possible D gene (6 bases). V gave up 4 bases and J gave up 2 bases, with 9 bases separating them. Per the germline V gene, CDR1 is SGDLS and CDR2 is YYNGEE. The CDR3 extends over 13 amino acids. The CDR3 DNA follows: TGTGCCAGCAGCCCGACTAGACAAGAGACCCAGTACTTC. Residues: CASSPTRQETQYF.

This clonotype was counted between two and nine times. The V gene is TRBV29-1, the J gene TRBJ2-7; D is unclear. Germline CDR1 reads SQVTM; CDR2 reads ANQGSEA. CDR3 length equals 11 residues. Trimming left V 4 bases short and J 1 base short, with 5 bases between. The DNA of the CDR3 is TGCAGCGTTGCCGATTCCTACGAGCAGTACGTC. Protein: CSVADSYEQYV.